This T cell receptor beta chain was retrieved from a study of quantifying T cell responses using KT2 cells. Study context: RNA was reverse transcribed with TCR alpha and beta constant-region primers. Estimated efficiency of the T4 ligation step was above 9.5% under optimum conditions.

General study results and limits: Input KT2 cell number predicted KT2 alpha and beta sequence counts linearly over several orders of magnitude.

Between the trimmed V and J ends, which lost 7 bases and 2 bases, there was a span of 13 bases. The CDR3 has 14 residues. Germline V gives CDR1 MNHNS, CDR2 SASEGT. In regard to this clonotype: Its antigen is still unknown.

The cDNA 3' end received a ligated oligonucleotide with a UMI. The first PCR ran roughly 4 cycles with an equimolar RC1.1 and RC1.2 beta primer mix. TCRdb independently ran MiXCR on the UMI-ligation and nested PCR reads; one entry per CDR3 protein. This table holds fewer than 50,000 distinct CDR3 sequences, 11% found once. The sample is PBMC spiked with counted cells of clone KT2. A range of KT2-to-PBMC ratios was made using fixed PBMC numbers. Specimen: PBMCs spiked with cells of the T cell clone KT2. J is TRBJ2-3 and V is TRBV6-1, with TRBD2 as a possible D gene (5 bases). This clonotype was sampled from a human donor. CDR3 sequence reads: CASKSEGYTDTQYF. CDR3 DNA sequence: TGTGCCAGCAAGAGCGAGGGATACACAGATACGCAGTATTTT.